These 19 T cell receptor beta chains were sequenced from one sample in a study of a mutant IDH1 vaccine in newly diagnosed glioma. Assay: immunoSEQ multiplex PCR; the TCRdb copy retains only in-frame clones and omits some. Of approximately 52,000 clones in the sample, about 80% were seen once. Time point specified: baseline, week 1 (first vaccination visit). Treatment: pre-vaccination baseline after standard-of-care therapy. Here the sequenced sample was PBMCs, taken from a glioma patient treated with radiotherapy, temozolomide or both. The receptors here all came from a woman aged 40 to 49 with glioma.

The chain links TRBV7-2 to TRBJ1-5; 8 positions match TRBD1. V was pared by 1 base and J by 5 bases, with 4 bases of the junction left unmatched. CDR1 SGHTA and CDR2 FQGNSA come from the germline V gene. This CDR3 is built from 15 residues. CDR3 region: CASSLGQGPYQPQHF. CDR3 nucleotides: TGTGCCAGCAGCTTAGGACAGGGGCCTTATCAGCCCCAGCATTTT.

This clone was recorded only once. V gene TRBV7-8 combines with J gene TRBJ2-3, with D unresolved. The ends were cut back, 7 bases at V and 2 bases at J, with 19 bases in the middle. The CDR3 loop spans 16 amino acids. Germline CDR1 SGHVS, CDR2 FQNEAQ. In DNA form, the CDR3 reads TGTGCCAGCACCCCGGCCGTAAGGTCGATCACAGATACGCAGTATTTT. Protein sequence: CASTPAVRSITDTQYF.

In this sample, this clone turned up once. The V call is TRBV9, the J call TRBJ2-3, with TRBD2 matching over 11 bases. The CDR3 spans 19 residues. In germline, CDR1 is SGDLS, CDR2 YYNGEE. Trimming cost V 5 bases and J 6 bases; bases outside gene matches: 20. Written as DNA, the CDR3 is TGTGCCAGCAGTCGCACAGGGGTGGGACTAGCGGACTCGCGGGATACGCAGTATTTT. Translated, it gives CASSRTGVGLADSRDTQYF.

The J gene is TRBJ2-5, the V gene TRBV7-2; D perhaps matches TRBD2 (6 bases). The CDR3 sequence is 15 residues long. Between the trimmed V and J ends, which lost 3 bases and 7 bases, there was a span of 18 bases. CDR1 is SGHTA and CDR2 is FQGNSA in the germline V gene. The CDR3 region is CASSFVAEGPGTQYF. The DNA of the CDR3 is TGTGCCAGCAGCTTCGTAGCGGAAGGGCCGGGGACCCAGTACTTC.

This chain uses TRBV6-5 with TRBJ1-5, with a tentative D call TRBD1 (5 bases). Germline CDR1 reads MNHEY; CDR2 reads SVGAGI. The CDR3 is made up of 13 amino acids. Trimming shortened V by 6 bases and J by 3 bases, and 9 bases separated the two germline ends. The CDR3 spells CASRRDSNQPQHF. For the CDR3, the DNA is TGTGCCAGCAGACGGGACTCCAATCAGCCCCAGCATTTT.

This clone was seen more than once but under ten times. The chain is built from TRBV10-2 and TRBJ2-1; D not resolved. CDR1 is WSHSY, CDR2 SAAADI, per germline. Trimming shortened V by 4 bases and J by 1 base, and 8 bases separated the two germline ends. The CDR3 is 14 residues long. The CDR3 DNA reads as TGCGCCAGCAGTGTCACGCCGTCCTACAATGAGCAGTTCTTC. As protein: CASSVTPSYNEQFF.

The CDR3: CASSSDRGKLYYGYTF. DNA of the CDR3: TGTGCCAGCAGCTCGGACAGGGGTAAACTTTATTATGGCTACACCTTC. The rearrangement uses TRBV7-9 and TRBJ1-2, with 9 bases that match TRBD1. The germline V gene has CDR1 SEHNR and CDR2 FQNEAQ (reference sequence). The CDR3 has 16 amino acids. With V trimmed by 4 bases and J by 5 bases, 11 bases remained unmatched.

This clone was observed a handful of times. J is TRBJ1-1 and V is TRBV10-2; no clear D. Trimming left V 6 bases short and J 1 base short, with 9 bases between. CDR1 and CDR2 from the germline V gene are WSHSY and SAAADI. The CDR3 extends over 13 amino acids. The CDR3 loop is CASSRGRNTEAFF. The DNA of the CDR3 is TGCGCCAGCAGCCGGGGAAGGAACACTGAAGCTTTCTTT.

This chain joins TRBV7-6 and TRBJ2-5, with no clear D. Germline-derived CDR1 and CDR2 are SGHVS and FNYEAQ. The CDR3 length is 15 residues. V was shortened by 1 base and J by 2 bases, with 11 bases between the two germline ends. As DNA, the CDR3 is TGTGCCAGCAGCTTAGGCAGCAGCTTTCAAGAGACCCAGTACTTC. Translated: CASSLGSSFQETQYF.

The V and J genes are TRBV9 and TRBJ2-1; TRBD2 aligns across 9 bases. V shed 0 bases and J 8 bases; nucleotides not matched to a gene: 9. The CDR3 is 16 amino acids. Per germline, CDR1 SGDLS and CDR2 YYNGEE. The CDR3 loop is CASSVASAGGQDEQFF. CDR3 in DNA: TGTGCCAGCAGCGTAGCGTCGGCGGGGGGGCAGGATGAGCAGTTCTTC.

J is TRBJ1-2 and V is TRBV14, with D tentatively TRBD1 (5 bases). Looked up from germline, CDR1 is SGHDN and CDR2 is FVKESK. Deletions cut 2 bases from V and 8 bases from J, with 21 bases between. The CDR3 length is 16 residues. DNA of the CDR3: TGTGCCAGCAGCCAAAAGGGGCAGGGATACTTCGGGGGCTACACCTTC. Translation: CASSQKGQGYFGGYTF. The whole variable domain, remainder taken from reference TRBV14 and TRBJ1-2, is EAGVTQFPSHSVIEKGQTVTLRCDPISGHDNLYWYRRVMGKEIKFLLHFVKESKQDESGMPNNRFLAERTGGTYSTLKVQPAELEDSGVYFCASSQKGQGYFGGYTFGSGTRLTVV.

The chain joins TRBV5-1 to TRBJ1-6; D not resolved. Germline V gene lookup returns CDR1 SGHRS and CDR2 YFSETQ. V was pared by 3 bases and J by 8 bases, with 12 bases between. This CDR3 contains 14 residues. CDR3 DNA sequence: TGCGCCAGCAGCTCCCTCTCGACGGATTCACCCCTCCACTTT. Protein: CASSSLSTDSPLHF.

A few counts support this clone. The chain has TRBV14 and TRBJ1-4; a possible D gene is TRBD1 (5 bases). The V and J ends lost 4 bases and 0 bases respectively, with 12 bases between them. The germline gives CDR1 SGHDN, CDR2 FVKESK. This CDR3 is built from 16 residues. The CDR3, as DNA: TGTGCCAGCAGCCTCGACAGATACGCAACTAATGAAAAACTGTTTTTT. Residues: CASSLDRYATNEKLFF.

The chain is built from TRBV20-1 and TRBJ2-1; unclear D gene. There are 11 residues in the CDR3. Deletions cut 3 bases from V and 4 bases from J, with 4 bases between. Germline V gene data show CDR1 as DFQATT and CDR2 as SNEGSKA (reference sequence). The CDR3 coding sequence is TGCAGTGCTAGTCGTTACAATGAGCAGTTCTTC. Its translation: CSASRYNEQFF.

This chain uses TRBV10-3 with TRBJ1-2, with a weak D call TRBD1 (5 bases). Germline lookup yields CDR1 ENHRY and CDR2 SYGVKD. Trimming left V 3 bases short and J 2 bases short, with 10 bases between. The CDR3 sequence is 14 residues long. This CDR3 reads CAISDVGVNYGYTF. For the CDR3, the DNA is TGTGCCATCAGTGATGTGGGGGTCAACTATGGCTACACCTTC.

This clone has just one count. The chain is built from TRBV7-2 and TRBJ1-2; no clear D. This CDR3 comprises 12 residues. Germline V gene sequence: CDR1 SGHTA, CDR2 FQGNSA. V lost 5 bases, J lost 3 bases, and 7 bases lay in between. CDR3 sequence: CASSLAYYGYTF. The CDR3 nucleotides read TGTGCCAGCAGCCTCGCCTACTATGGCTACACCTTC.

The V and J genes are TRBV18 and TRBJ2-5; TRBD2 agrees at 8 bases. CDR3 length: 15 amino acids. CDR1 and CDR2 (germline): KGHSH, LQKENI. V lost 1 base to trimming and J lost 3 bases; unmatched junction nucleotides: 4. In nucleotides, the CDR3 is TGTGCCAGCTCACCACGGCGGGGGGTTAAAGAGACCCAGTACTTC. As protein: CASSPRRGVKETQYF.

This chain uses TRBV28 with TRBJ2-7; D perhaps matches TRBD1 (7 bases). The CDR3 sequence is 14 residues long. CDR1 and CDR2 from the germline V gene are MDHEN and SYDVKM. V lost 8 bases and J lost 2, with 16 bases in between. The CDR3 DNA sequence: TGTGCCAGCGGAGGGGGCTTCTACCCCTACGAGCAGTACTTC. Amino acids: CASGGGFYPYEQYF.

This clone has more than one count but fewer than ten. The chain couples TRBV6-5 to TRBJ1-2, with TRBD1 matching over 8 bases. The CDR3 has 15 residues. Germline CDR1 and CDR2: MNHEY and SVGAGI. Losses at the gene ends were 6 bases for V and 3 bases for J; bases not matched to a gene: 9. The CDR3 DNA reads as TGTGCCAGCAGCCCCAGACAGGGGATTTACTATGGCTACACCTTC. The encoded protein is CASSPRQGIYYGYTF.